This paragraph reports one T cell receptor beta chain. Antigen specificity is unknown. Selected positively for CCR7 and CD45RO-negative, naive CD8 cells excluded terminally differentiated effector memory CD45RA+ cells. The data are from a study of shared clonotypes between healthy human individuals. Notes on the study in general: The four-donor shared clonotypes exceeded non-shared clonotypes in generation probability, with non-shared ones scoring lower. Naive subsets generally exceeded memory subsets in estimated richness.

Germline values: CDR1 MDHEN, CDR2 SYDVKM. This CDR3 contains 17 residues. Losses at the gene ends were 4 bases for V and 3 bases for J; bases not matched to a gene: 12. Profiled with immunoSEQ multiplex PCR; TCRdb holds only in-frame clones, not every one. Counted here are around 1,900,000 clones, just over 90% occurring once; the ten biggest clones make up approximately 1.6%. The chain has TRBV28 and TRBJ2-7; 10 bases are shared with TRBD2. The sequenced material came from naive CD8+ T cells from PBMCs. The origin of this receptor is a man between 18 and 29 years old in good health. Some clones in this sample may be carry-over from other donors' samples. DNA for the CDR3: TGTGCCAGCAGTTCGTTTTTAACTAGCGGGACGTACTACGAGCAGTACTTC. Its protein product is CASSSFLTSGTYYEQYF.